This T cell receptor (beta chain) was identified in a study of T cell changes during pregnancy in multiple sclerosis. Germline CDR1 SGHVS, CDR2 FQNEAQ. V dropped 10 bases and J dropped 8 bases, with 11 bases sitting between them. The CDR3 covers 10 residues. Libraries were prepared by immunoSEQ multiplex PCR; TCRdb keeps only in-frame clonotypes and omits some of them. The sample has 40,000 to 45,000 clones, roughly 87% seen once. Sequences were derived from CD4+ T cells from peripheral blood mononuclear cells, sampled after pregnancy. This TCR came from a female donor with multiple sclerosis, enrolled in a pregnancy study. The rearrangement joins TRBV7-8 to TRBJ1-2; D call uncertain. The CDR3 DNA reads as TGTGCCACCTACCCGGGGGGCTACACCTTC. This encodes CATYPGGYTF.